The subject of this entry is one T cell receptor beta chain. Its antigen remains unidentified. Germline CDR1 is SGDLS and CDR2 is YYNGEE. Trimming cost V 0 bases and J 2 bases, with 8 bases left between them. The CDR3 has 14 amino acids. The data belong to a study of STAT5B mutations in CD4+ large granular lymphocyte leukemia. Study observations and caveats: Without HLA matching, higher CD4+ than CD8+ T-LGLL clonality could reflect small sample size.

The assay was run at survey level. Produced via immunoSEQ multiplex PCR; TCRdb's table is partial and in-frame only. Of 25,000 to 35,000 clones in the sample, about 74% were seen once. The TCR originated in a human donor in good health. This chain links TRBV9 with TRBJ2-5; tentatively, D is TRBD2 (6 bases). Input material: CD4+ T cells from blood buffy coats. This CDR3 is CASSVAGEQETQYF. CDR3 DNA sequence: TGTGCCAGCAGCGTAGCGGGGGAACAAGAGACCCAGTACTTC.